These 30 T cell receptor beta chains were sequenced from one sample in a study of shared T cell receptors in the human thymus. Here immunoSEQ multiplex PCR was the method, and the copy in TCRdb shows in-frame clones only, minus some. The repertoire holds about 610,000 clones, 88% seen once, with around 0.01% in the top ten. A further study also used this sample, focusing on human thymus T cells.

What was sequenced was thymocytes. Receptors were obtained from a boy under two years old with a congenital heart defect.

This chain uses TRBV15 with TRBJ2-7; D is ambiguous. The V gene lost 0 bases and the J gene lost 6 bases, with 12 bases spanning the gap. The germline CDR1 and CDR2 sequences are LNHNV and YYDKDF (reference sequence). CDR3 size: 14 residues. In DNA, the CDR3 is TGTGCCACCAGCAGAGACAGAGCCGAGGCCGAGCAGTACTTC. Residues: CATSRDRAEAEQYF.

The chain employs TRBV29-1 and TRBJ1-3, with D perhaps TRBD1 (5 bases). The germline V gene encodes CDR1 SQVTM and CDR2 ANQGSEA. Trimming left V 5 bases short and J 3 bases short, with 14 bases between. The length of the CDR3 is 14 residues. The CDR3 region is CSVRLRVGGNTIYF. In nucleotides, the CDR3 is TGCAGCGTTCGTCTCAGGGTGGGTGGAAACACCATATATTTT.

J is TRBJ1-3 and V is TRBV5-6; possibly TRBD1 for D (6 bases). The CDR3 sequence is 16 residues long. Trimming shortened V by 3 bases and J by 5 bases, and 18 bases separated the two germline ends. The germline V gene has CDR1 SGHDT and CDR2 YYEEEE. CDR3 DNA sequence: TGTGCCAGCAGCTGGGTCAGGGGTAGTCCCAGAAACACCATATATTTT. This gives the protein CASSWVRGSPRNTIYF.

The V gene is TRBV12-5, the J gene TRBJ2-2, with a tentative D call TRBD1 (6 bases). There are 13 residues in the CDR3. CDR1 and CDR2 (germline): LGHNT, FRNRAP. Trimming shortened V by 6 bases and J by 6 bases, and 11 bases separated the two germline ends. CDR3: CASGRAGAGELFF. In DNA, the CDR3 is TGTGCTAGTGGCCGCGCAGGGGCCGGGGAGCTGTTTTTT.

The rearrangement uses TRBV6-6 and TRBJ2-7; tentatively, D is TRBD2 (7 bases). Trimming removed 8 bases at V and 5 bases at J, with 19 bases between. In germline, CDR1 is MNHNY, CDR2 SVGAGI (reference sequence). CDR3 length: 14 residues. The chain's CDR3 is CASRRGGEVDEQYF. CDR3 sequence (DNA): TGTGCCAGCCGGAGGGGGGGAGAGGTGGACGAGCAGTACTTC.

The CDR3 sequence is CASVWSYNATEAFF. In DNA, the CDR3 is TGTGCCAGTGTTTGGTCTTACAATGCCACTGAAGCTTTCTTT. The genes are TRBV19 and TRBJ1-1; no clear D gene. Germline CDR1 is LNHDA and CDR2 is SQIVND (reference sequence). CDR3 length: 14 residues. V lost 8 bases, J lost 4 bases, and 17 bases lay in between.

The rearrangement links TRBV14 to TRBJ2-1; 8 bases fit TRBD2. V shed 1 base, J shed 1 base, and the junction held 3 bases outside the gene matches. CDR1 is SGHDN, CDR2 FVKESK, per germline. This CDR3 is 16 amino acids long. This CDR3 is CASSQVGRGSYNEQFF. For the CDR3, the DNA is TGTGCCAGCAGCCAAGTCGGGAGGGGGTCCTACAATGAGCAGTTCTTC.

The DNA for the CDR3 is TGTGCCAGCAGCTCAGAGGCCTTGCAAGAGACCCAGTACTTC. Amino acids: CASSSEALQETQYF. This chain connects TRBV7-2 to TRBJ2-5; D remains unclear. The CDR3 spans 14 residues. CDR1 and CDR2 from the germline V gene are SGHTA and FQGNSA. The V and J ends lost 4 bases and 2 bases respectively, with 11 bases between them.

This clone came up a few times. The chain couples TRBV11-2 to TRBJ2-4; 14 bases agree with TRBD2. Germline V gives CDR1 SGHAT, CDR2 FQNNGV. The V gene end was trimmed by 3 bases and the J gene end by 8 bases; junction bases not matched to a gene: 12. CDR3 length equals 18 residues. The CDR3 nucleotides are TGTGCCAGCAGCTTTGGCCCGACTAGCGGGAGGGCCGGAGACATTCAGTACTTC. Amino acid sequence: CASSFGPTSGRAGDIQYF.

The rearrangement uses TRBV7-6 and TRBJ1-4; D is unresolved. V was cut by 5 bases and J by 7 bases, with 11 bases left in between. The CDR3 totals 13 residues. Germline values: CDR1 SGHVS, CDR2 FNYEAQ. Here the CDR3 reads CASSLGPGEKLFF. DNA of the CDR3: TGTGCCAGCAGCCTGGGCCCAGGTGAAAAACTGTTTTTT.

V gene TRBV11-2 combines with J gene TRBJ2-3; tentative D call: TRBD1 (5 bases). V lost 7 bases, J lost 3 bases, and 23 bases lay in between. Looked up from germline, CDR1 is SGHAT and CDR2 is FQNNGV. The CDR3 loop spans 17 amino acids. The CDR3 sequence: CASTIILPGARTDTQYF. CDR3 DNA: TGTGCCAGCACCATTATTCTCCCTGGGGCGCGGACAGATACGCAGTATTTT.

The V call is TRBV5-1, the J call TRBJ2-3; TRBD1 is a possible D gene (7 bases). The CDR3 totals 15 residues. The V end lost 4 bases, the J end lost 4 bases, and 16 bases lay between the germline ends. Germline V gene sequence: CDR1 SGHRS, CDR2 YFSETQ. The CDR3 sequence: CASSPRQGGADTQYF. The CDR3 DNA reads TGCGCCAGCAGCCCCAGACAGGGAGGTGCAGATACGCAGTATTTT.

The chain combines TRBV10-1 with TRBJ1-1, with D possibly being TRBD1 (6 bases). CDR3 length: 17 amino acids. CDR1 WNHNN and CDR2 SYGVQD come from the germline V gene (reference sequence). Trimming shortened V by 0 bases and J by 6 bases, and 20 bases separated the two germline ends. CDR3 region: CASSESPGAVGSAEAFF. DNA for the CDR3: TGCGCCAGCAGTGAGTCCCCAGGGGCGGTGGGGAGCGCTGAAGCTTTCTTT.

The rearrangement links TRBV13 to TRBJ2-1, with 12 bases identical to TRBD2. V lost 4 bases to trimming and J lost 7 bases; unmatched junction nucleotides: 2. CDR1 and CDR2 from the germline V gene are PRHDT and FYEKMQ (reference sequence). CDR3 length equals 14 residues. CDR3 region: CASSSLAGGNEQFF. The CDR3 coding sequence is TGTGCCAGCAGCTCACTAGCGGGAGGAAATGAGCAGTTCTTC.

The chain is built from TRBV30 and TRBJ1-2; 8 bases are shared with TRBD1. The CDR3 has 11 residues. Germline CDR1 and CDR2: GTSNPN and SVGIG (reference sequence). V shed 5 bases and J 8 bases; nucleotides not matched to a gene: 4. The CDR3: CAWQGARGYTF. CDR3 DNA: TGTGCCTGGCAGGGGGCGCGGGGCTACACCTTC.

Written as DNA, the CDR3 is TGTGCCAGCAGTGTGGAGGTAGAGCCCCAGCATTTT. Translated: CASSVEVEPQHF. The gene calls are TRBV6-1 and TRBJ1-5; D is undetermined. In germline, CDR1 is MNHNS, CDR2 SASEGT. Trimming removed 4 bases from V and 8 bases from J, with 9 bases in between. This CDR3 has 12 residues.

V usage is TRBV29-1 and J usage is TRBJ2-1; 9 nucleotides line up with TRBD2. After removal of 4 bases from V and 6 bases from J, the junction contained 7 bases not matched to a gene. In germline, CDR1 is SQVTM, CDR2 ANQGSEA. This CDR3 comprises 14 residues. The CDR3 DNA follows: TGCAGCGTTGTTGGGGGACTAGCTACCAATGAGCAGTTCTTC. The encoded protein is CSVVGGLATNEQFF.

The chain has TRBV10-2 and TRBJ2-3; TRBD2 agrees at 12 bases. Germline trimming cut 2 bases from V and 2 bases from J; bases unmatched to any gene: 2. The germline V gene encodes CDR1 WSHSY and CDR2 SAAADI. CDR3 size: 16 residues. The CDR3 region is CASSERTSGATDTQYF. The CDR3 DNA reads TGCGCCAGCAGTGAGAGGACTAGCGGGGCCACAGATACGCAGTATTTT.

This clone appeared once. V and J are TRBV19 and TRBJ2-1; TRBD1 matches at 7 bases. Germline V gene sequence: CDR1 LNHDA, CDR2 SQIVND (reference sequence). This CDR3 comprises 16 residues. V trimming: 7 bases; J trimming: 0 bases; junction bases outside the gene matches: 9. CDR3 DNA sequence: TGTGCCAGTACTACGCCGGGACAGATCTCCTACAATGAGCAGTTCTTC. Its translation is CASTTPGQISYNEQFF.

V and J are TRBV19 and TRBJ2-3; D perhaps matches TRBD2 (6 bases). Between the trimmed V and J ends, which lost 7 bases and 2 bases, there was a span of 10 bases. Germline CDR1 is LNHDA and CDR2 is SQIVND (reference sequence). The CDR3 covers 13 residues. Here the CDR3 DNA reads TGTGCCAGTACGGCGGGGAACACAGATACGCAGTATTTT. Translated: CASTAGNTDTQYF.

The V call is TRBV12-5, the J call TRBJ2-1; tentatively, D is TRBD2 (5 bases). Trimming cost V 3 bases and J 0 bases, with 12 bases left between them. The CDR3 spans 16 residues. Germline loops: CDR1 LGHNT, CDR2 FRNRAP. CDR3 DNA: TGTGCTAGTGGTTTCTTGCGGGCAAGCTCCTACAATGAGCAGTTCTTC. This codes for CASGFLRASSYNEQFF.

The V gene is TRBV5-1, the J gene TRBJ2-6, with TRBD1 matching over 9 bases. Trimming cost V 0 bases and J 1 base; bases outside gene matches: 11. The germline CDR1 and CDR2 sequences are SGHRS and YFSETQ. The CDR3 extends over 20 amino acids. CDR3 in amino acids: CASSLGVRDRVGSGANVLTF. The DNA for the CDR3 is TGCGCCAGCAGCTTGGGGGTCCGGGACAGGGTTGGGTCTGGGGCCAACGTCCTGACTTTC. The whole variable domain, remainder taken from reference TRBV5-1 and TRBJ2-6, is KAGVTQTPRYLIKTRGQQVTLSCSPISGHRSVSWYQQTPGQGLQFLFEYFSETQRNKGNFPGRFSGRQFSNSRSEMNVSTLELGDSALYLCASSLGVRDRVGSGANVLTFGAGSRLTVL.

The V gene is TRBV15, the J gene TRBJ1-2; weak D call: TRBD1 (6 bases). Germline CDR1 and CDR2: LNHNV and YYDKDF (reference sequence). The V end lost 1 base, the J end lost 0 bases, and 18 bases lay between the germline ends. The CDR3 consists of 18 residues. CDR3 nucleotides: TGTGCCACCAGCAGAGGTTCGCCAGGGGCGAGAGCTAACTATGGCTACACCTTC. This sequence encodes CATSRGSPGARANYGYTF.

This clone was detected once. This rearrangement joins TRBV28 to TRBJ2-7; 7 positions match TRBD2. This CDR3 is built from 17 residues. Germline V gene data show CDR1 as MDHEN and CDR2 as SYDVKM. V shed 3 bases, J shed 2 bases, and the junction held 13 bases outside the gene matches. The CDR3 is CASSLRRPWRETYEQYF. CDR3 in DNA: TGTGCCAGCAGTTTGCGACGGCCCTGGCGGGAGACCTACGAGCAGTACTTC.

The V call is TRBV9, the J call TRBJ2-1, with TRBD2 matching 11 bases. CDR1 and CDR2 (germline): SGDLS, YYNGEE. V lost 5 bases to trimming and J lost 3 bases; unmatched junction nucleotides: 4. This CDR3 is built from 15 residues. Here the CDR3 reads CASRKGTSGYNEQFF. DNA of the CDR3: TGTGCCAGCAGGAAAGGGACTAGCGGCTACAATGAGCAGTTCTTC.

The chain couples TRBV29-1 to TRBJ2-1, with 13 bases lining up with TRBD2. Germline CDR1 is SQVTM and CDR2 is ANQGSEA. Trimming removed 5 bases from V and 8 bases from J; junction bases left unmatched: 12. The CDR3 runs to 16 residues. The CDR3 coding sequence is TGCAGCGTTTTTTCTGGGACTAGCGGGAAAGGAGATGAGCAGTTCTTC. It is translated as CSVFSGTSGKGDEQFF.

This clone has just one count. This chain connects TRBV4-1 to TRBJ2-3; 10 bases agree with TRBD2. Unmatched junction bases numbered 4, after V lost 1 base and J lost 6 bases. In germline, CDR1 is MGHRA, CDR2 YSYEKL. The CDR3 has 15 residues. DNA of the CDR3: TGCGCCAGCAGCCAAGGGCTAGCGGGAGCGGATACGCAGTATTTT. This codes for CASSQGLAGADTQYF.

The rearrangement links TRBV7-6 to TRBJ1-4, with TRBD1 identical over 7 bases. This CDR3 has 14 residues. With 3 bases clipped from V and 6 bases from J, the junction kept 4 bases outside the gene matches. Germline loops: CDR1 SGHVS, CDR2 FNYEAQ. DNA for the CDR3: TGTGCCAGCAGCTTTGCCAGGGGGGATGAAAAACTGTTTTTT. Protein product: CASSFARGDEKLFF.

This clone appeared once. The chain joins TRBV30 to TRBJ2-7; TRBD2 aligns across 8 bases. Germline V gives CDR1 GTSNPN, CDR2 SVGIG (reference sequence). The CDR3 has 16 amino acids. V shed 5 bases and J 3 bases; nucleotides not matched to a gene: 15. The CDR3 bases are TGTGCCTGGGAGTCTCCCGGGGGGGGAATGGTCTACGAGCAGTACTTC. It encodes CAWESPGGGMVYEQYF.

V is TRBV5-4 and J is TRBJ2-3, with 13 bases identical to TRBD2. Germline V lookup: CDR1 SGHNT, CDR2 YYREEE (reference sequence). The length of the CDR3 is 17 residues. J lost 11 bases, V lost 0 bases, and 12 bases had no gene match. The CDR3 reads CASSLVKLAGGPQKQYF. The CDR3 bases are TGTGCCAGCAGCTTGGTCAAACTAGCGGGAGGGCCTCAGAAGCAGTATTTT.